A selection of T cell receptor beta chains follows, all from one sample in a study of cytomegalovirus exposure and HLA in healthy donors. Sequencing was performed with immunoSEQ multiplex PCR; in TCRdb, only in-frame clones are kept and a portion is missing. In the table there are more than 60,000 clones, about three quarters of which are singletons. The specimen was PBMCs. The receptors stem from a man younger than 35 in good health and CMV-seronegative. The CDR3 runs from the conserved cysteine through the conserved F or W. Each record gives: CDR3 protein, CDR3 DNA, clone size, D gene, J gene, V gene. A D gene is named only where the DNA matches it firmly. The size field is filled for only some rows; it gives once, few, many or a size class.

CASSPPQGRNTEAFF | TGTGCCAGCTCACCACCGCAGGGGCGCAACACTGAAGCTTTCTTT | - | - | TRBJ1-1 | TRBV18
CASNRTGAYGYTF | TGTGCCAGCAACAGGACAGGTGCCTATGGCTACACCTTC | - | TRBD1 | TRBJ1-2 | TRBV4-2
CASSEQGASTDTQYF | TGTGCCAGCAGTGAACAGGGGGCTAGCACAGATACGCAGTATTTT | - | TRBD1 | TRBJ2-3 | TRBV25-1
CASSLGRGQETQYF | TGTGCCAGCAGCTTAGGCAGGGGGCAAGAGACCCAGTACTTC | - | TRBD1 | TRBJ2-5 | TRBV11-3
CASSQDVIGGEKETQYF | TGTGCCAGCAGCCAAGATGTAATAGGCGGGGAAAAAGAGACCCAGTACTTC | - | - | TRBJ2-5 | TRBV4-2
CASADSYSNQPQHF | TGTGCCAGCGCCGACAGTTATAGCAATCAGCCCCAGCATTTT | few | - | TRBJ1-5 | TRBV6-5
CASSFSGISNTGELFF | TGTGCCAGCAGTTTTAGCGGGATATCGAACACCGGGGAGCTGTTTTTT | once | TRBD2 | TRBJ2-2 | TRBV27
CASVSGQITYEQFF | TGTGCCAGCGTATCGGGACAGATAACATATGAGCAGTTCTTC | - | TRBD1 | TRBJ2-1 | TRBV6-6
CASSLDIQYGYTF | TGCGCCAGCAGCTTGGATATACAGTATGGCTACACCTTC | - | - | TRBJ1-2 | TRBV5-1
CASSLSSGVNEKLFF | TGTGCCAGCAGCCTATCTTCCGGGGTTAATGAAAAACTGTTTTTT | - | - | TRBJ1-4 | TRBV14
CASSALAGSSTDTQYF | TGTGCCAGCAGTGCTCTAGCGGGGTCTAGCACAGATACGCAGTATTTT | - | TRBD2 | TRBJ2-3 | TRBV6-4
CASSPNPVLAPPGTQYF | TGTGCCAGCAGTCCCAACCCTGTTCTAGCCCCGCCCGGGACCCAGTACTTC | - | - | TRBJ2-5 | TRBV2
CASSPKGRADTQYF | TGTGCCAGCTCACCAAAGGGGCGTGCAGATACGCAGTATTTT | once | - | TRBJ2-3 | TRBV18
CASRQGFGNQPQHF | TGTGCCAGCAGGCAGGGATTCGGCAATCAGCCCCAGCATTTT | - | - | TRBJ1-5 | TRBV6-1
CSVGTGGSGELFF | TGCAGCGTTGGGACAGGGGGCTCCGGGGAGCTGTTTTTT | - | TRBD1 | TRBJ2-2 | TRBV29-1
CASSPTRMDTGELFF | TGTGCCAGCAGTCCGACTAGGATGGACACCGGGGAGCTGTTTTTT | - | - | TRBJ2-2 | TRBV11-1
CASSLDPLGQGVDTQYF | TGCGCCAGCAGCTTGGACCCCCTGGGACAGGGGGTAGATACGCAGTATTTT | - | TRBD1 | TRBJ2-3 | TRBV5-1
CASSKAEAGGRGYTF | TGTGCCAGCAGCAAAGCGGAGGCAGGGGGTAGGGGCTACACCTTC | - | - | TRBJ1-2 | TRBV21-1
CASRSRDNGYGYTF | TGTGCCAGCAGGAGCCGGGACAACGGGTATGGCTACACCTTC | - | - | TRBJ1-2 | TRBV28
CASSLPQFEQYF | TGTGCCAGCAGCTTGCCCCAGTTCGAGCAGTACTTC | - | - | TRBJ2-7 | TRBV7-2
CASSGGTFQETQYF | TGTGCCAGCAGCGGTGGGACATTCCAAGAGACCCAGTACTTC | - | - | TRBJ2-5 | TRBV11-2
CASSRLAGGDEQFF | TGTGCCAGCAGCCGTCTAGCGGGGGGGGATGAGCAGTTCTTC | once | TRBD2 | TRBJ2-1 | TRBV7-8
CASSESRAYSNQPQHF | TGCGCCAGCAGTGAGTCGAGAGCCTATAGCAATCAGCCCCAGCATTTT | - | - | TRBJ1-5 | TRBV10-1
CASSPTSPGSGELFF | TGTGCCAGCAGCCCAACCTCACCAGGGTCCGGGGAGCTGTTTTTT | - | - | TRBJ2-2 | TRBV28
CASSQDPGTAYAKNIQYF | TGTGCCAGCAGCCAAGATCCGGGGACAGCTTATGCCAAAAACATTCAGTACTTC | - | TRBD1 | TRBJ2-4 | TRBV4-2
CAWSRDLGGYTF | TGTGCCTGGAGTCGGGACTTGGGGGGCTACACCTTC | few | - | TRBJ1-2 | TRBV30
CASSEDPGGSYNEQFF | TGTGCCAGCAGTGAAGATCCAGGGGGCTCCTACAATGAGCAGTTCTTC | - | TRBD1 | TRBJ2-1 | TRBV6-1
CASSLDGRGIKETQYF | TGCGCCAGCAGCTTGGACGGCAGGGGGATTAAAGAGACCCAGTACTTC | - | TRBD1 | TRBJ2-5 | TRBV5-1
CASSFPGGNTGELFF | TGTGCCAGCAGCTTTCCAGGGGGTAACACCGGGGAGCTGTTTTTT | - | TRBD1 | TRBJ2-2 | TRBV5-4
CASSFQGVPSSGANVLTF | TGCGCCAGCAGCTTTCAGGGGGTACCATCCTCTGGGGCCAACGTCCTGACTTTC | - | TRBD1 | TRBJ2-6 | TRBV5-1
CSVMVQGTEAFF | TGCAGCGTTATGGTCCAGGGGACTGAAGCTTTCTTT | - | - | TRBJ1-1 | TRBV29-1
CAISERGYGYTF | TGTGCCATCAGTGAGCGGGGCTATGGCTACACCTTC | - | - | TRBJ1-2 | TRBV10-3
CAGGTAYGETQYF | TGTGCCGGAGGGACCGCTTATGGCGAGACCCAGTACTTC | - | - | TRBJ2-5 | TRBV30
CARDRALSYNSPLHF | TGTGCCAGGGACAGGGCCCTCTCCTATAATTCACCCCTCCACTTT | few | TRBD1 | TRBJ1-6 | TRBV19
CASRPQGSSYEQYF | TGTGCCAGCAGGCCACAGGGCAGCTCCTACGAGCAGTACTTC | - | - | TRBJ2-7 | TRBV5-4
CASSLAGWGGANVLTF | TGCGCCAGCAGCTTGGCCGGCTGGGGCGGGGCCAACGTCCTGACTTTC | - | - | TRBJ2-6 | TRBV5-1
CASSQAQGANTGELFF | TGTGCCAGCAGTCAGGCCCAGGGGGCGAACACCGGGGAGCTGTTTTTT | - | TRBD1 | TRBJ2-2 | TRBV4-2
CASIGAGPNQPQHF | TGTGCCAGCATTGGGGCAGGGCCCAATCAGCCCCAGCATTTT | - | - | TRBJ1-5 | TRBV25-1
CASSGQRSPSTDTQYF | TGTGCCAGCAGCGGACAACGGAGTCCTAGCACAGATACGCAGTATTTT | few | - | TRBJ2-3 | TRBV7-8
CASSYTQGANYGYTF | TGTGCCAGCAGTTACACCCAGGGGGCGAACTATGGCTACACCTTC | - | TRBD1 | TRBJ1-2 | TRBV6-5
CASSVGITYNSPLHF | TGTGCCAGCAGCGTAGGTATTACCTATAATTCACCCCTCCACTTT | - | - | TRBJ1-6 | TRBV9
CASSSSGTQGTEAFF | TGCGCCAGCAGCTCCTCCGGGACACAGGGGACTGAAGCTTTCTTT | - | TRBD1 | TRBJ1-1 | TRBV5-1
CASSWGTGYSYEQYF | TGTGCCAGCAGCTGGGGGACAGGGTATTCCTACGAGCAGTACTTC | - | TRBD1 | TRBJ2-7 | TRBV28
CASSATGWGTEAFF | TGTGCCAGCAGTGCGACAGGGTGGGGGACTGAAGCTTTCTTT | - | TRBD1 | TRBJ1-1 | TRBV25-1
CASSTGGDGNQPQHF | TGTGCCAGCAGTACGGGGGGGGATGGCAATCAGCCCCAGCATTTT | - | - | TRBJ1-5 | TRBV28
CASSMTLLGTQYF | TGTGCCAGCAGTATGACACTTCTGGGGACCCAGTACTTC | few | - | TRBJ2-5 | TRBV27
CASSRDRATGELFF | TGTGCCAGCAGCCGGGACAGGGCCACCGGGGAGCTGTTTTTT | - | TRBD1 | TRBJ2-2 | TRBV11-3
CASSIGLAEETQYF | TGTGCCAGTAGTATTGGGCTAGCCGAAGAGACCCAGTACTTC | few | - | TRBJ2-5 | TRBV19
CASSRGPRDTMMNTEAFF | TGTGCCAGCAGCAGGGGACCCCGGGACACAATGATGAACACTGAAGCTTTCTTT | - | - | TRBJ1-1 | TRBV11-2
CASSRSPGTEANEQFF | TGTGCCAGCAGTCGATCTCCCGGGACAGAAGCCAATGAGCAGTTCTTC | few | TRBD1 | TRBJ2-1 | TRBV6-4
CASSLEGGGTGELFF | TGCGCCAGCAGCTTGGAAGGCGGGGGCACCGGGGAGCTGTTTTTT | - | TRBD2 | TRBJ2-2 | TRBV5-1
CASSTRQNPATYTF | TGTGCCAGCAGTACCCGACAGAACCCTGCGACCTACACCTTC | - | - | TRBJ1-2 | TRBV28
CASRNTGTLGETQYF | TGTGCCAGCAGGAACACCGGGACTTTGGGGGAGACCCAGTACTTC | - | - | TRBJ2-5 | TRBV5-4
CASSEIGTDTDTQYF | TGTGCCAGCAGTGAAATAGGGACAGACACAGATACGCAGTATTTT | few | TRBD1 | TRBJ2-3 | TRBV2
CASSGGSTNEKLFF | TGTGCCAGCTCCGGGGGGTCAACTAATGAAAAACTGTTTTTT | - | - | TRBJ1-4 | TRBV2
CASSFATGGNEKLFF | TGTGCCAGCAGTTTCGCGACAGGGGGTAATGAAAAACTGTTTTTT | - | TRBD1 | TRBJ1-4 | TRBV28
CASSATSANSGANVLTF | TGTGCCAGCAGCGCGACTAGCGCGAACTCTGGGGCCAACGTCCTGACTTTC | - | TRBD2 | TRBJ2-6 | TRBV7-8
CASSHTSAGELFF | TGTGCCAGCAGCCATACTAGCGCCGGGGAGCTGTTTTTT | - | TRBD2 | TRBJ2-2 | TRBV5-4